This T cell receptor beta chain was profiled in a study of response to subunit inactivated influenza vaccine. The study, taken as a whole, reports: Researchers suggested that each seasonal influenza vaccination recruits few new T cells.

In TCRdb, the RT-PCR reads were re-called with MiXCR into one record per CDR3 protein. Of over 450,000 distinct CDR3 sequences in the sample, about an eighth were seen once. A remark on this clonotype: Its antigen is unknown.

Source: PBMCs from blood, taken about 40 days after vaccination. This TCR was sampled from a man aged 50 to 60 who received an inactivated influenza vaccine.

The CDR3 DNA follows: TGTGCCAGCAGCGTAGAGTTTAGCGGGAAGAATGAGCAGTTCTTC. Amino acid sequence: CASSVEFSGKNEQFF. V is TRBV9 and J is TRBJ2-1; 8 nucleotides match TRBD2. V trimming: 0 bases; J trimming: 7 bases; junction bases outside the gene matches: 6. This CDR3 is built from 15 residues. Germline CDR1 and CDR2: SGDLS and YYNGEE. The entire variable domain, with the rest obtained from reference TRBV9 and TRBJ2-1, is as follows: DSGVTQTPKHLITATGQRVTLRCSPRSGDLSVYWYQQSLDQGLQFLIQYYNGEERAKGNILERFSAQQFPDLHSELNLSSLELGDSALYFCASSVEFSGKNEQFFGPGTRLTVL.